This TCR beta chain appears in the sequencing data of a study of blood T cell repertoires in COVID-19. Study-wide context: Both acute and convalescent COVID-19 samples were obtained from the United States, Italy and Spain. PBMCs, B-cell-depleted T cells, or T cells provided the cDNA or gDNA that made up the material.

As processed by the authors: Nucleated cell number was recorded as an estimate derived from reference gene primer amplification. Here immunoSEQ multiplex PCR was the method, and the copy in TCRdb shows in-frame clones only, minus some. That table gives V, J and clone size, and the DNA gave D and trimming. The table has tens of thousands of clones, 75% to 90% seen once. This receptor was taken from a woman of 80 years or more with acute or convalescent COVID-19. Material for sequencing was peripheral blood.

The CDR3 reads CASSSRVGEKLFF. CDR3 DNA sequence: TGTGCCAGTAGTAGCCGGGTTGGGGAAAAACTGTTTTTT. The rearrangement joins TRBV19 to TRBJ1-4; no reliable D call. Germline V gene lookup returns CDR1 LNHDA and CDR2 SQIVND (reference sequence). Trimming cost V 4 bases and J 8 bases, with 11 bases left between them. The CDR3 totals 13 residues.